Below, 29 T cell receptor beta chains from the same sample are listed, as sequenced in a study of T cells after posttransplantation cyclophosphamide (dated by TCRdb to about 2016). The library relied on the immunoSEQ multiplex PCR assay. The table was pulled from immuneACCESS by TCRdb, which kept in-frame rearrangements only. Such tables lose some clones; where checked, under half of the loss comes from unresolved V genes, and the rest has no known cause. In this sample the table shows under 75,000 clones, 80% to 95% of which occur a single time. The top ten clones comprise about 3% of the sample. Specimen: PBMCs. The receptor set was obtained from a woman in her thirties in good health and a related stem cell transplant donor.

The chain recombines TRBV27 with TRBJ2-1, with D possibly TRBD1 on 6 matching bases. V was shortened by 5 bases and J by 6 bases, with 17 bases between the two germline ends. Germline CDR1 reads MNHEY; CDR2 reads SMNVEV (reference sequence). The CDR3 consists of 15 residues. CDR3 sequence reads: CASSIGTRGSNEQFF. CDR3 nucleotide sequence: TGTGCCAGCAGTATCGGGACAAGGGGGTCCAATGAGCAGTTCTTC.

V usage is TRBV6-1 and J usage is TRBJ2-4, with 7 bases that match TRBD2. The CDR3 is 18 amino acids. With V trimmed by 3 bases and J by 10 bases, 21 bases remained unmatched. The germline V gene encodes CDR1 MNHNS and CDR2 SASEGT. The CDR3 is CASSDARLGSGAERIQYF. The CDR3 DNA reads as TGTGCCAGCAGTGACGCTCGCCTAGGAAGCGGGGCCGAGAGAATTCAGTACTTC.

The CDR3 loop reads CASSPLGGLEETQYF. The CDR3 nucleotides are TGTGCCAGCAGTCCCCTAGGGGGTTTAGAAGAGACCCAGTACTTC. This chain uses TRBV28 with TRBJ2-5; a weak D match, TRBD1 (6 bases). V lost 5 bases to trimming and J lost 3 bases, with 16 bases between them. CDR1 MDHEN and CDR2 SYDVKM come from the germline V gene. The length of the CDR3 is 15 residues.

The genes are TRBV5-4 and TRBJ2-7; D may be TRBD2 (6 bases). V lost 3 bases and J lost 3, with 10 bases in between. From germline, CDR1 is SGHNT and CDR2 YYREEE (reference sequence). The CDR3 length is 13 residues. CDR3 protein: CASSYLGGYEQYF. The CDR3 DNA follows: TGTGCCAGCAGCTACCTCGGGGGCTACGAGCAGTACTTC.

This rearrangement joins TRBV2 to TRBJ2-3, with TRBD1 matching over 12 bases. This CDR3 is built from 16 residues. V dropped 8 bases and J dropped 3; count of bases not matched to a gene: 9. Germline loops: CDR1 SNHLY, CDR2 FYNNEI. The CDR3 here is CASLGRGQGATDTQYF. DNA of the CDR3: TGTGCCAGCCTCGGCAGGGGACAGGGGGCAACAGATACGCAGTATTTT.

This rearrangement joins TRBV10-3 to TRBJ2-7; no firm D call. Germline V gene lookup returns CDR1 ENHRY and CDR2 SYGVKD. The CDR3 loop spans 15 amino acids. V dropped 0 bases and J dropped 0 bases, with 9 bases sitting between them. The CDR3 spells CAISESITRSYEQYF. DNA for the CDR3: TGTGCCATCAGTGAGTCGATAACTCGCTCCTACGAGCAGTACTTC.

This chain joins TRBV30 and TRBJ1-6; D unclear. The V gene's germline CDR1 is GTSNPN and CDR2 SVGIG (reference sequence). The CDR3 sequence is 11 residues long. Trimming took off 0 bases at V and 9 bases at J, with 3 bases between the two ends. The CDR3, as DNA: TGTGCCTGGAGTGTTAGTTCACCCCTCCACTTT. Translation: CAWSVSSPLHF. The full variable domain, in which reference TRBV30 and TRBJ1-6 provide the parts outside the CDR3, is SQTIHQWPATLVQPVGSPLSLECTVEGTSNPNLYWYRQAAGRGLQLLFYSVGIGQISSEVPQNLSASRPQDRQFILSSKKLLLSDSGFYLCAWSVSSPLHFGNGTRLTVT.

The chain carries TRBV5-4 and TRBJ2-3; the match to TRBD2 covers 7 bases. Germline V gene sequence: CDR1 SGHNT, CDR2 YYREEE (reference sequence). The CDR3 is 17 residues long. Losses at the gene ends were 6 bases for V and 3 bases for J; bases not matched to a gene: 16. Here the CDR3 reads CASTTFVGGGGTDTQYF. DNA for the CDR3: TGTGCCAGCACTACCTTTGTGGGGGGGGGTGGAACAGATACGCAGTATTTT. The full variable domain, its missing parts supplied by reference TRBV5-4 and TRBJ2-3, is ETGVTQSPTHLIKTRGQQVTLRCSSQSGHNTVSWYQQALGQGPQFIFQYYREEENGRGNFPPRFSGLQFPNYSSELNVNALELDDSALYLCASTTFVGGGGTDTQYFGPGTRLTVL.

The rearrangement uses TRBV9 and TRBJ1-2; no firm D call. The CDR3 consists of 12 residues. Trimming took off 3 bases at V and 4 bases at J, with 7 bases between the two ends. Germline loops: CDR1 SGDLS, CDR2 YYNGEE. DNA for the CDR3: TGTGCCAGCAGCGCCGCCCCCTATGGCTACACCTTC. Protein sequence: CASSAAPYGYTF. Full variable domain (missing parts from reference TRBV9 and TRBJ1-2): DSGVTQTPKHLITATGQRVTLRCSPRSGDLSVYWYQQSLDQGLQFLIQYYNGEERAKGNILERFSAQQFPDLHSELNLSSLELGDSALYFCASSAAPYGYTFGSGTRLTVV.

The chain employs TRBV5-4 and TRBJ2-1; 7 bases agree with TRBD1. Germline values: CDR1 SGHNT, CDR2 YYREEE (reference sequence). The CDR3 runs 12 residues. J lost 6 bases, V lost 3 bases, and 0 bases had no gene match. CDR3 sequence: CASSWDSNEQFF. CDR3 nucleotides: TGTGCCAGCAGCTGGGACAGCAATGAGCAGTTCTTC. Combining the CDR3 with reference TRBV5-4 and TRBJ2-1 gives the whole variable domain ETGVTQSPTHLIKTRGQQVTLRCSSQSGHNTVSWYQQALGQGPQFIFQYYREEENGRGNFPPRFSGLQFPNYSSELNVNALELDDSALYLCASSWDSNEQFFGPGTRLTVL.

V and J are TRBV9 and TRBJ2-5; TRBD2 aligns across 10 bases. Germline V gene sequence: CDR1 SGDLS, CDR2 YYNGEE. The CDR3 has 14 residues. Trimming at V came to 3 bases and at J to 11 bases, leaving 10 bases not matched to a gene. CDR3 bases: TGTGCCAGCAGCGGAGGACTAGCGGACTCCAAGCAGTACTTC. Its translation is CASSGGLADSKQYF.

This clone was found once. V usage is TRBV19 and J usage is TRBJ1-1; a possible D gene is TRBD1 (5 bases). Germline V gene lookup returns CDR1 LNHDA and CDR2 SQIVND (reference sequence). CDR3 size: 12 residues. Trimming left V 11 bases short and J 0 bases short, with 10 bases between. The CDR3 loop is CAARGMNTEAFF. The CDR3 DNA follows: TGTGCCGCACGGGGGATGAACACTGAAGCTTTCTTT.

V and J are TRBV15 and TRBJ2-3; D is unclear. This CDR3 has 15 residues. Trimming removed 4 bases at V and 2 bases at J, with 13 bases between. Germline lookup yields CDR1 LNHNV and CDR2 YYDKDF (reference sequence). The CDR3 loop is CATSKAGAVTDTQYF. The CDR3 nucleotides read TGTGCCACCAGCAAAGCAGGCGCCGTCACAGATACGCAGTATTTT.

The rearrangement uses TRBV27 and TRBJ2-3; a weak D match, TRBD1 (6 bases). The germline V gene encodes CDR1 MNHEY and CDR2 SMNVEV (reference sequence). The CDR3 is 17 amino acids. Trimming removed 4 bases at V and 5 bases at J, with 22 bases between. The DNA for the CDR3 is TGTGCCAGCAGTTCTCTCCCGGCAGGGGAGTATATAGATACGCAGTATTTT. It specifies CASSSLPAGEYIDTQYF.

The chain carries TRBV5-5 and TRBJ2-5, with a tentative D call TRBD2 (6 bases). Trimming stripped 8 bases from V and 6 bases from J, with 17 bases between. Germline loops: CDR1 SGHKS, CDR2 YYEKEE (reference sequence). There are 13 residues in the CDR3. The CDR3 bases are TGTGCCAGTAACGGGGGAGTAGTAAAGACCCAGTACTTC. Its protein product is CASNGGVVKTQYF.

This sequence joins TRBV19 and TRBJ2-3; D remains ambiguous. The germline CDR1 and CDR2 sequences are LNHDA and SQIVND (reference sequence). The CDR3 loop spans 13 amino acids. The V gene lost 7 bases and the J gene lost 1 base, with 9 bases spanning the gap. CDR3 nucleotides: TGTGCCAGTAATCGTGCAGGCACAGATACGCAGTATTTT. Protein product: CASNRAGTDTQYF.

This rearrangement joins TRBV4-2 to TRBJ2-7, with D perhaps given as TRBD1 or TRBD2 (5 bases each). Trimming took off 4 bases at V and 4 bases at J, with 29 bases between the two ends. CDR3 length: 19 amino acids. CDR1 and CDR2 from the germline V gene are LGHNA and YNFKEQ. The CDR3 loop reads CASSRRDQTVGESVYEQYF. CDR3 nucleotide sequence: TGTGCCAGCAGCCGGAGAGACCAGACGGTGGGGGAATCCGTTTACGAGCAGTACTTC.

The chain is built from TRBV15 and TRBJ1-6; D is ambiguous. The CDR3 covers 13 residues. Trimming cost V 1 base and J 7 bases, with 5 bases left between them. Per the germline V gene, CDR1 is LNHNV and CDR2 is YYDKDF (reference sequence). CDR3 nucleotide sequence: TGTGCCACCAGCAGAGGCGTAAATTCACCCCTCCACTTT. Translation gives CATSRGVNSPLHF. Full variable domain (missing parts from reference TRBV15 and TRBJ1-6): DAMVIQNPRYQVTQFGKPVTLSCSQTLNHNVMYWYQQKSSQAPKLLFHYYDKDFNNEADTPDNFQSRRPNTSFCFLDIRSPGLGDTAMYLCATSRGVNSPLHFGNGTRLTVT.

This clone is classed as medium-sized. The V call is TRBV10-3, the J call TRBJ1-4; D is possibly TRBD1 (5 bases). The CDR3 is 15 residues long. The germline V gene encodes CDR1 ENHRY and CDR2 SYGVKD. The germline V and J ends were trimmed by 0 bases and 4 bases, with 9 bases remaining between them. Here the CDR3 DNA reads TGTGCCATCAGTGAGTCGGGGGTCCTTAATGAAAAACTGTTTTTT. Protein: CAISESGVLNEKLFF.

The V and J genes are TRBV4-1 and TRBJ2-2, with D perhaps matching TRBD1 (5 bases). Germline V CDR1 and CDR2: MGHRA, YSYEKL. With 0 bases removed from V and 8 bases from J, the gap between germline ends came to 19 bases. The CDR3 is 17 amino acids. CDR3 nucleotides: TGCGCCAGCAGCCAAGAAACCACTCAGGGTCCCGGAGGGGAGCTGTTTTTT. Protein sequence: CASSQETTQGPGGELFF.

This chain links TRBV18 with TRBJ2-1; D is perhaps TRBD1 (6 bases). Per germline, CDR1 KGHSH and CDR2 LQKENI. This CDR3 comprises 15 residues. V lost 6 bases and J lost 5, with 17 bases in between. Here the CDR3 DNA reads TGTGCCAGCTCCCCGACCCGGACAGACAACAATGAGCAGTTCTTC. Translated, it gives CASSPTRTDNNEQFF.

The chain employs TRBV13 and TRBJ2-3; D may be TRBD1 or TRBD2 (6 bases each). Trimming removed 0 bases at V and 5 bases at J, with 15 bases between. This CDR3 has 16 amino acids. Germline V gene lookup returns CDR1 PRHDT and CDR2 FYEKMQ (reference sequence). The CDR3 reads CASSLGGGWRKDTQYF. CDR3 nucleotide sequence: TGTGCCAGCAGCTTAGGCGGGGGCTGGCGGAAAGATACGCAGTATTTT.

V is TRBV7-9 and J is TRBJ1-6, with D perhaps matching TRBD1 (5 bases). Germline CDR1 is SEHNR and CDR2 is FQNEAQ (reference sequence). The CDR3 loop spans 16 amino acids. The V and J ends lost 5 bases and 6 bases respectively, with 17 bases between them. The CDR3 sequence is CASSLQGEDANSPLHF. CDR3 coding DNA: TGTGCCAGCAGCCTCCAGGGTGAAGATGCTAATTCACCCCTCCACTTT.

The V call is TRBV7-8, the J call TRBJ1-5; weak D call: TRBD1 (5 bases). The CDR3 runs 15 residues. CDR1 is SGHVS, CDR2 FQNEAQ, per germline. Trimming took off 5 bases at V and 3 bases at J, with 14 bases between the two ends. The CDR3 DNA sequence: TGTGCCAGCAGCCCTAGTGGGGGTCTCAATCAGCCCCAGCATTTT. This gives the protein CASSPSGGLNQPQHF.

Written as DNA, the CDR3 is TGTGCCAGCAGACTTACGGTGGACGAGCAGTACTTC. Protein product: CASRLTVDEQYF. V gene TRBV2 combines with J gene TRBJ2-7; no clear D gene. Looked up from germline, CDR1 is SNHLY and CDR2 is FYNNEI. The CDR3 loop spans 12 amino acids. V shed 6 bases and J shed 5 bases, with 11 bases lying between them. Combining the CDR3 with reference TRBV2 and TRBJ2-7 gives the whole variable domain EPEVTQTPSHQVTQMGQEVILRCVPISNHLYFYWYRQILGQKVEFLVSFYNNEISEKSEIFDDQFSVERPDGSNFTLKIRSTKLEDSAMYFCASRLTVDEQYFGPGTRLTVT.

This chain uses TRBV5-1 with TRBJ1-1; 7 nucleotides line up with TRBD1. The CDR3 has 18 residues. CDR1 and CDR2 (germline): SGHRS, YFSETQ. V shed 3 bases, J shed 2 bases, and the junction held 16 bases outside the gene matches. CDR3 DNA: TGCGCCAGCAGCTCATTGCCGACAGGGAACGCGGGTAACACTGAAGCTTTCTTT. Its translation is CASSSLPTGNAGNTEAFF.

The chain combines TRBV19 with TRBJ2-1, with D possibly matching TRBD1 (6 bases). V was trimmed by 3 bases and J by 2 bases, leaving 11 bases between them. The CDR3 has 15 residues. Germline V gene lookup returns CDR1 LNHDA and CDR2 SQIVND (reference sequence). CDR3 sequence: CASSITGWPYNEQFF. DNA for the CDR3: TGTGCCAGTAGTATCACAGGGTGGCCCTACAATGAGCAGTTCTTC.

Here the CDR3 reads CASSTVAGGITDTQYF. Here the CDR3 DNA reads TGTGCCAGTAGTACCGTAGCGGGGGGAATCACAGATACGCAGTATTTT. This sequence joins TRBV19 and TRBJ2-3; 10 nucleotides agree with TRBD2. The CDR3 contains 16 residues. Germline V gene data show CDR1 as LNHDA and CDR2 as SQIVND (reference sequence). With 4 bases clipped from V and 2 bases from J, the junction kept 6 bases outside the gene matches. Using reference TRBV19 and TRBJ2-3 for the parts outside the CDR3, the full variable domain is DGGITQSPKYLFRKEGQNVTLSCEQNLNHDAMYWYRQDPGQGLRLIYYSQIVNDFQKGDIAEGYSVSREKKESFPLTVTSAQKNPTAFYLCASSTVAGGITDTQYFGPGTRLTVL.

The V call is TRBV7-3, the J call TRBJ2-2; D is undetermined. V shed 2 bases and J shed 6 bases, with 7 bases lying between them. The CDR3 sequence is 13 residues long. CDR1 is SGHTA and CDR2 is FQGTGA in the germline V gene. CDR3: CASSLSGPGELFF. For the CDR3, the DNA is TGTGCCAGCAGCTTATCTGGGCCCGGGGAGCTGTTTTTT.